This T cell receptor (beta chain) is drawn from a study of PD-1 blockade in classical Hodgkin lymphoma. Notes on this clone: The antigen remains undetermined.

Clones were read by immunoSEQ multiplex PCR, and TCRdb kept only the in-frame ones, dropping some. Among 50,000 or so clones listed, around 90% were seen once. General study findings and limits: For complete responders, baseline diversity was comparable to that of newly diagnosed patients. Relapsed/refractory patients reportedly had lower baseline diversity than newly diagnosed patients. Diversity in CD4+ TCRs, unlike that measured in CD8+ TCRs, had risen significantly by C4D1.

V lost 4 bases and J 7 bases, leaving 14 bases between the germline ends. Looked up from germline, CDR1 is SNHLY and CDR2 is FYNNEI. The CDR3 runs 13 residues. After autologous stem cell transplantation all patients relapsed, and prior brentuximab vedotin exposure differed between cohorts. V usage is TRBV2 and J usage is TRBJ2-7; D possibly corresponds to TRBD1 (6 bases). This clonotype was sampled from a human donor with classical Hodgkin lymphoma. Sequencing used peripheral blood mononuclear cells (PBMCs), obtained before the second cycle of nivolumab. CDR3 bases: TGTGCCAGCAGTGCAGGGGCCCTCTGGGAGCAGTACTTC. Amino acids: CASSAGALWEQYF.